One sample yielded the 13 T cell receptor beta chains listed below, sequenced in a study of technical replicates of blood from a few donors. The method was immunoSEQ multiplex PCR; TCRdb's version includes in-frame clones alone and lacks a portion of them. The repertoire consists of about 69,000 clones, with over 80% occurring once and the leading ten covering roughly 4.5%. The sequencing sample was made of PBMCs. These receptors all stem from a human donor in good health. Some clones in this sample may be carry-over from other donors' samples.

The chain joins TRBV2 to TRBJ1-1; TRBD1 agrees at 8 bases. J was trimmed by 5 bases and V by 6 bases; bases with no gene match: 8. Germline CDR1 is SNHLY and CDR2 is FYNNEI. This CDR3 is 14 amino acids long. Written as DNA, the CDR3 is TGTGCCAGCAGATCCAGGGGGCGGGGTACTGAAGCTTTCTTT. The encoded protein is CASRSRGRGTEAFF.

V gene TRBV19 combines with J gene TRBJ1-5; a possible D gene is TRBD1 (5 bases). Trimming removed 5 bases from V and 4 bases from J, with 12 bases in between. This CDR3 has 14 residues. Germline CDR1 LNHDA, CDR2 SQIVND (reference sequence). The chain's CDR3 is CASSPRGINQPQHF. The CDR3 DNA follows: TGTGCCAGTAGTCCTCGGGGGATAAATCAGCCCCAGCATTTT.

The V call is TRBV7-2, the J call TRBJ2-3; the match to TRBD2 covers 8 bases. The CDR3 runs to 16 residues. V was clipped by 5 bases and J by 0 bases; unmatched bases: 7. Germline CDR1 and CDR2: SGHTA and FQGNSA. The chain's CDR3 is CASSPYASGSTDTQYF. In nucleotides, the CDR3 is TGTGCCAGCAGCCCCTACGCTAGCGGGAGCACAGATACGCAGTATTTT. The full variable domain, in which reference TRBV7-2 and TRBJ2-3 provide the parts outside the CDR3, is GAGVSQSPSNKVTEKGKDVELRCDPISGHTALYWYRQSLGQGLEFLIYFQGNSAPDKSGLPSDRFSAERTGGSVSTLTIQRTQQEDSAVYLCASSPYASGSTDTQYFGPGTRLTVL.

The genes are TRBV6-1 and TRBJ2-7; D unclear. The V and J ends lost 0 bases and 1 base respectively, with 7 bases between them. Per germline, CDR1 MNHNS and CDR2 SASEGT. CDR3 length: 14 amino acids. The CDR3 nucleotides read TGTGCCAGCAGTGAAGCGCGGATGTCCTACGAGCAGTACTTC. Residues: CASSEARMSYEQYF.

The gene calls are TRBV5-1 and TRBJ2-7, with a possible D match to TRBD1 (6 bases). The CDR3 covers 14 residues. V lost 2 bases to trimming and J lost 1 base, with 10 bases between them. Looked up from germline, CDR1 is SGHRS and CDR2 is YFSETQ. CDR3 region: CASSFNDRSYEQYF. As DNA, the CDR3 is TGCGCCAGCAGCTTTAACGACAGGTCCTACGAGCAGTACTTC.

J is TRBJ2-7 and V is TRBV7-2; 7 bases are shared with TRBD2. With V trimmed by 6 bases and J by 2 bases, 7 bases remained unmatched. Germline loops: CDR1 SGHTA, CDR2 FQGNSA. The CDR3 spans 14 residues. The CDR3 coding sequence is TGTGCCAGCAGTGGAGCTAGCGGAGCCTACGAGCAGTACTTC. It yields the protein CASSGASGAYEQYF.

For the CDR3, the DNA is TGTGCCAGCAGCTGGAGGGTCTCCCCTCGATACGAGCAGTACTTC. Amino acids: CASSWRVSPRYEQYF. This chain joins TRBV5-6 and TRBJ2-7, with D maybe TRBD2 (6 bases). V dropped 3 bases and J dropped 4 bases, with 17 bases sitting between them. CDR1 is SGHDT and CDR2 is YYEEEE in the germline V gene. There are 15 residues in the CDR3. The whole variable domain, remainder taken from reference TRBV5-6 and TRBJ2-7, is DAGVTQSPTHLIKTRGQQVTLRCSPKSGHDTVSWYQQALGQGPQFIFQYYEEEERQRGNFPDRFSGHQFPNYSSELNVNALLLGDSALYLCASSWRVSPRYEQYFGPGTRLTVT.

This chain connects TRBV4-2 to TRBJ2-1, with TRBD1 matching over 8 bases. Germline-derived CDR1 and CDR2 are LGHNA and YNFKEQ. Trimming took 4 bases from V and 4 from J; bases not matched to a gene: 12. The CDR3 runs to 17 residues. The CDR3 is CASSPDQDRGSYNEQFF. The CDR3 DNA reads TGTGCCAGCAGCCCAGACCAAGACAGGGGATCATACAATGAGCAGTTCTTC.

This CDR3 is CASSPPGSVYEQYF. The CDR3 region has the DNA TGTGCCAGCTCCCCACCCGGGTCCGTCTACGAGCAGTACTTC. The chain combines TRBV6-5 with TRBJ2-7; D is undetermined. V was clipped by 8 bases and J by 3 bases, with 17 bases between them. Per the germline V gene, CDR1 is MNHEY and CDR2 is SVGAGI. The CDR3 extends over 14 amino acids.

The rearrangement joins TRBV7-2 to TRBJ1-2, with 7 bases that match TRBD1. V lost 5 bases and J lost 8; bases outside the gene matches: 5. In germline, CDR1 is SGHTA, CDR2 FQGNSA. The CDR3 spans 12 residues. The CDR3 region is CASSRQGWGYTF. In DNA, the CDR3 is TGTGCCAGCAGCCGACAGGGTTGGGGCTACACCTTC.

The count of this clone is one. The V gene is TRBV5-4, the J gene TRBJ2-1, with 9 bases that match TRBD2. V gave up 1 base and J gave up 9 bases; unmatched junction bases: 5. The CDR3 runs 14 residues. Germline CDR1 reads SGHNT; CDR2 reads YYREEE (reference sequence). Here the CDR3 reads CASSLIAGDGEQFF. The DNA for the CDR3 is TGTGCCAGCAGCTTGATAGCGGGGGACGGTGAGCAGTTCTTC.

J is TRBJ2-7 and V is TRBV7-2; 10 bases map to TRBD2. CDR1 is SGHTA and CDR2 is FQGNSA in the germline V gene. This CDR3 region has 14 residues. The trim removed 4 bases at V and 2 bases at J, leaving 2 bases unmatched. CDR3 sequence (DNA): TGTGCCAGCAGCTCAGGACTAGCGGCCTACGAGCAGTACTTC. This codes for CASSSGLAAYEQYF.

The V gene is TRBV4-3, the J gene TRBJ2-5; perhaps TRBD2 as D (6 bases). The V end was cut by 0 bases, the J end by 5 bases, with 10 bases between. The germline V gene has CDR1 LGHNA and CDR2 YSLEER. CDR3 length: 14 amino acids. CDR3 bases: TGCGCCAGCAGCCAAGAAGCGGGCGGGGAGACCCAGTACTTC. Its protein product is CASSQEAGGETQYF.